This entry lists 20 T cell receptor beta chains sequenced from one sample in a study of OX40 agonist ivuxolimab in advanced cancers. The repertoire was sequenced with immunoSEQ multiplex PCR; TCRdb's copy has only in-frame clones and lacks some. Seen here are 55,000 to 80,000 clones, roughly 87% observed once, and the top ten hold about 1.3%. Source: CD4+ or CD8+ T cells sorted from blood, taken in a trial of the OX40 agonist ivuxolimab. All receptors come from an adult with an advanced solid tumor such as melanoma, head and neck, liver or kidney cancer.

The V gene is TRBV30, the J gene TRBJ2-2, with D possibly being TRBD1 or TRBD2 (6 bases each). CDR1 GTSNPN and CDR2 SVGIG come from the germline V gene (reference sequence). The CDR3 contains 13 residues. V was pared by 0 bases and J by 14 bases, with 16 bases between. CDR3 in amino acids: CAWSVGVWGALFF. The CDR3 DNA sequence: TGTGCCTGGAGTGTAGGAGTGTGGGGGGCCCTGTTTTTT. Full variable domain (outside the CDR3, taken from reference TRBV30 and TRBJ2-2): SQTIHQWPATLVQPVGSPLSLECTVEGTSNPNLYWYRQAAGRGLQLLFYSVGIGQISSEVPQNLSASRPQDRQFILSSKKLLLSDSGFYLCAWSVGVWGALFFGEGSRLTVL.

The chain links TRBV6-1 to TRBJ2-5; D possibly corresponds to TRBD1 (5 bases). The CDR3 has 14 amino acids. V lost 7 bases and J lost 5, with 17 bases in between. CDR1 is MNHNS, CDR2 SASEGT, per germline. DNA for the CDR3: TGTGCCAGCACAGCAGGGCCAGGTGGGGAGACCCAGTACTTC. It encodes CASTAGPGGETQYF.

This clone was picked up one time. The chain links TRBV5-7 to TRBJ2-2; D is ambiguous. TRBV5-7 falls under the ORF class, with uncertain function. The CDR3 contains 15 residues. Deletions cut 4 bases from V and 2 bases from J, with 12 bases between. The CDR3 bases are TGTGCCAGCAGCAGAACGCCGACTAACACCGGGGAGCTGTTTTTT. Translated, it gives CASSRTPTNTGELFF.

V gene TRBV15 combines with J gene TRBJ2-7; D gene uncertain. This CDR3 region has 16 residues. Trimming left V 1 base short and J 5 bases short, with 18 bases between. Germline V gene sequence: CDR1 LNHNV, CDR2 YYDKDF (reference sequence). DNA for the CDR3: TGTGCCACCAGCAGAGTGCCAGATCCCCCTTTTAACGAGCAGTACTTC. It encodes CATSRVPDPPFNEQYF.

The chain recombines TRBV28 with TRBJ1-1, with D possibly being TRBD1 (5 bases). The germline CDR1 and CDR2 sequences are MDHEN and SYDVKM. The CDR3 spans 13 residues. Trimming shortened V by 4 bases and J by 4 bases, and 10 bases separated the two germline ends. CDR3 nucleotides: TGTGCCAGCAGTTCGGGGGGAAGCACTGAAGCTTTCTTT. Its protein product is CASSSGGSTEAFF. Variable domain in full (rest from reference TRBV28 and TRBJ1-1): DVKVTQSSRYLVKRTGEKVFLECVQDMDHENMFWYRQDPGLGLRLIYFSYDVKMKEKGDIPEGYSVSREKKERFSLILESASTNQTSMYLCASSSGGSTEAFFGQGTRLTVV.

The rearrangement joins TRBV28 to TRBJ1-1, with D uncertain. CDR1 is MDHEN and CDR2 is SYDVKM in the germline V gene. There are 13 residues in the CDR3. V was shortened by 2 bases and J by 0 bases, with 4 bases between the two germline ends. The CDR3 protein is CASSLDMNTEAFF. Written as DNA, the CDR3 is TGTGCCAGCAGTTTAGACATGAACACTGAAGCTTTCTTT.

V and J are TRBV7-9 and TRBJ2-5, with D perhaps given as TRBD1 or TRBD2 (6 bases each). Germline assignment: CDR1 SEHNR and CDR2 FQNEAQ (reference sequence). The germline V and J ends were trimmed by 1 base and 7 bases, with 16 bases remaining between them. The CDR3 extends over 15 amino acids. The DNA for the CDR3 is TGTGCCAGCAGCTTAGGAGGGGGGACCAAGAGGACCCAGTACTTC. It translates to CASSLGGGTKRTQYF.

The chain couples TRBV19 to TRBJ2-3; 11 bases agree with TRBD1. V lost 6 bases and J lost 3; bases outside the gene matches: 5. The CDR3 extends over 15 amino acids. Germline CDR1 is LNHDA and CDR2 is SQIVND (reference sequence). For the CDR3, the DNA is TGTGCCAGTAGAATGGGACAGGGGGGGACAGATACGCAGTATTTT. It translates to CASRMGQGGTDTQYF.

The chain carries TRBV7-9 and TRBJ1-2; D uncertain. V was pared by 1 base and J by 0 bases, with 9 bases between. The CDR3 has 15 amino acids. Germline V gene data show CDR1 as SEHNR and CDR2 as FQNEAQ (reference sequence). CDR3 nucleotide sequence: TGTGCCAGCAGCTTAGGCCAGAGCGCTAACTATGGCTACACCTTC. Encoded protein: CASSLGQSANYGYTF.

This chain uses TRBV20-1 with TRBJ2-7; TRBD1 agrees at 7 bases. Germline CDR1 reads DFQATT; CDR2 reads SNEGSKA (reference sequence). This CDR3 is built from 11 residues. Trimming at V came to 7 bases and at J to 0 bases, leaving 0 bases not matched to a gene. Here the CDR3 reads CSGDSSYEQYF. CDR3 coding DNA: TGCAGTGGGGACAGCTCCTACGAGCAGTACTTC.

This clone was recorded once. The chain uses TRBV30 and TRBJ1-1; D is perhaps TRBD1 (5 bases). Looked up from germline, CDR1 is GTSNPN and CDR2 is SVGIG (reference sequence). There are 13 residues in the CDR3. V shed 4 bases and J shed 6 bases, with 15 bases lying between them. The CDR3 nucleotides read TGTGCCTGGAAAGCAGGGCGAGGAGCTGAAGCTTTCTTT. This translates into CAWKAGRGAEAFF.

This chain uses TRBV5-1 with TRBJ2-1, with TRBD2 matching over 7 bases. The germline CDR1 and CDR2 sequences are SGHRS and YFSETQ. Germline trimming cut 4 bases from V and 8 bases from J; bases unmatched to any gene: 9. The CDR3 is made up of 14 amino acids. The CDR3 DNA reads TGCGCCAGCAGCGAGGCTAGCGGCACCTATGAGCAGTTCTTC. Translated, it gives CASSEASGTYEQFF.

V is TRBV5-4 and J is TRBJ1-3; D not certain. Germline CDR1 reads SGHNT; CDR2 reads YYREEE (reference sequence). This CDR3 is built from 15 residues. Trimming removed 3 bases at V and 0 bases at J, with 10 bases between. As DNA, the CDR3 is TGTGCCAGCAGCTCCGGTTTGAACTCTGGAAACACCATATATTTT. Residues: CASSSGLNSGNTIYF.

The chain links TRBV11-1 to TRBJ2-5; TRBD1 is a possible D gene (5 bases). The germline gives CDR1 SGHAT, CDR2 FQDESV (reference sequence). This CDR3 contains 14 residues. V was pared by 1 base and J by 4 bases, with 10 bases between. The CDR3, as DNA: TGTGCCAGCAGCTTAGGGGGCGCGGTAGAGACCCAGTACTTC. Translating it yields CASSLGGAVETQYF.

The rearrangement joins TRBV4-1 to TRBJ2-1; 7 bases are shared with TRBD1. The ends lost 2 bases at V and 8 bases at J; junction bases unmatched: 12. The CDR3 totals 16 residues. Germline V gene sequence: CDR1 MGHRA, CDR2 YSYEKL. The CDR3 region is CASSQLGQHPADEQFF. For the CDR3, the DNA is TGCGCCAGCAGCCAACTGGGACAGCATCCCGCGGATGAGCAGTTCTTC.

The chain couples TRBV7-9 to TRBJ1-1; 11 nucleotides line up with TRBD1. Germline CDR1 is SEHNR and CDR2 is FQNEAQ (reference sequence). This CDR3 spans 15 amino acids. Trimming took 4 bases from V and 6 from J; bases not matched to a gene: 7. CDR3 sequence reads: CASSSGQGASAEAFF. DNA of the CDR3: TGTGCCAGCAGCTCCGGACAGGGGGCGTCGGCTGAAGCTTTCTTT. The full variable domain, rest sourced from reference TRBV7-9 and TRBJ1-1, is DTGVSQNPRHKITKRGQNVTFRCDPISEHNRLYWYRQTLGQGPEFLTYFQNEAQLEKSRLLSDRFSAERPKGSFSTLEIQRTEQGDSAMYLCASSSGQGASAEAFFGQGTRLTVV.

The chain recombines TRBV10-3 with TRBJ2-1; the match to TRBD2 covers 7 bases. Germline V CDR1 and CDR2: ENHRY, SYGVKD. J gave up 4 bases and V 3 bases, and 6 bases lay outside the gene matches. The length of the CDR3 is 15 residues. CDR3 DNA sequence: TGTGCCATCAGTGAATTCGCTAGCGGTTACAATGAGCAGTTCTTC. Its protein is CAISEFASGYNEQFF.

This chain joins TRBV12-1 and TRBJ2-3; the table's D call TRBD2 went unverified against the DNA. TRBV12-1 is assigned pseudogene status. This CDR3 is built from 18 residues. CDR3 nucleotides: TGTGCCAGCAGCTTTTCGGACCAGCGTACTAGAAGCACAGATACGCAGTATTTT. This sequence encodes CASSFSDQRTRSTDTQYF.

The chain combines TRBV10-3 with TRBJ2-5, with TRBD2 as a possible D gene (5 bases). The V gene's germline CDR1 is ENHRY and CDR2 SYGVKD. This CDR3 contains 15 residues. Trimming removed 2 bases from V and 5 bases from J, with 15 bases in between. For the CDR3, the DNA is TGTGCCATCAGTGAGGGACCTAGCCCCGGGGAGACCCAGTACTTC. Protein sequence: CAISEGPSPGETQYF.

This chain's CDR3 is CASSLGLAEFTDTQYF. The DNA of the CDR3 is TGCGCCAGCAGCCTGGGACTAGCGGAATTCACAGATACGCAGTATTTT. The chain has TRBV5-1 and TRBJ2-3; TRBD2 matches 11 bases. CDR1 SGHRS and CDR2 YFSETQ come from the germline V gene. The CDR3 runs to 16 residues. Germline trimming cut 4 bases from V and 2 bases from J; bases unmatched to any gene: 6.